The next 14 T cell receptor beta chains were all read from a single sample in a study of T cell responses to AZD1222 COVID-19 vaccine. Profiled with immunoSEQ multiplex PCR; TCRdb holds only in-frame clones, not every one. Of 18,000 or so clones in the sample, roughly 90% were seen once. The sequencing used peripheral blood, collected 28 days after the second AZD1222 dose. The source is an adult who received the AZD1222 COVID-19 vaccine.

J is TRBJ1-1 and V is TRBV21-1. TRBV21-1 is given as a pseudogene. The length of the CDR3 is 14 residues. Written as DNA, the CDR3 is TGTGCCAGCAGCAAAGACCCTGGTTGGACTGAAGCTTTCTTT. Protein product: CASSKDPGWTEAFF.

The sample holds a few counts of this clone. The rearrangement links TRBV6-1 to TRBJ1-5; D might be TRBD1 (5 bases). Trimming removed 3 bases from V and 1 base from J, with 10 bases in between. Germline V gene sequence: CDR1 MNHNS, CDR2 SASEGT. The CDR3 loop spans 15 amino acids. The chain's CDR3 is CASSEGRVSNQPQHF. As DNA, the CDR3 is TGTGCCAGCAGTGAGGGCAGGGTGAGCAATCAGCCCCAGCATTTT.

The genes are TRBV28 and TRBJ2-3, with 12 bases matching TRBD2. This CDR3 contains 15 residues. The germline CDR1 and CDR2 sequences are MDHEN and SYDVKM. V lost 7 bases to trimming and J lost 6 bases; unmatched junction nucleotides: 8. The CDR3 region has the DNA TGTGCCAGCACAAAGGCACTAGCGGGAGGCGATACGCAGTATTTT. Amino acids: CASTKALAGGDTQYF.

The chain's CDR3 is CASSAGMGKNIQYF. CDR3 DNA: TGCGCCAGCAGCGCCGGGATGGGCAAAAACATTCAGTACTTC. V gene TRBV5-1 combines with J gene TRBJ2-4; D might be TRBD2 (5 bases). The CDR3 loop spans 14 amino acids. Germline CDR1 and CDR2: SGHRS and YFSETQ. The V end was cut by 4 bases, the J end by 3 bases, with 11 bases between. Filled out from reference TRBV5-1 and TRBJ2-4, the complete variable domain reads KAGVTQTPRYLIKTRGQQVTLSCSPISGHRSVSWYQQTPGQGLQFLFEYFSETQRNKGNFPGRFSGRQFSNSRSEMNVSTLELGDSALYLCASSAGMGKNIQYFGAGTRLSVL.

The chain couples TRBV4-1 to TRBJ2-1; 13 bases align to TRBD2. This CDR3 has 16 amino acids. The germline gives CDR1 MGHRA, CDR2 YSYEKL. The J segment lost 6 bases and the V segment lost 2 bases, leaving 4 bases of the junction unmatched. The CDR3 bases are TGCGCCAGCAGCCAATCCGGGACTAGCGGGGCCAATGAGCAGTTCTTC. Protein sequence: CASSQSGTSGANEQFF.

The chain combines TRBV10-3 with TRBJ2-1, with D hard to call. The CDR3 is made up of 12 amino acids. Germline CDR1 is ENHRY and CDR2 is SYGVKD. V lost 5 bases, J lost 2 bases, and 4 bases lay in between. In DNA form, the CDR3 reads TGTGCCATCAGTCCCACCTACAATGAGCAGTTCTTC. Amino acids: CAISPTYNEQFF.

The chain recombines TRBV18 with TRBJ2-7; D call uncertain. The CDR3 is 15 amino acids. Germline values: CDR1 KGHSH, CDR2 LQKENI. Trimming shortened V by 6 bases and J by 3 bases, and 18 bases separated the two germline ends. The CDR3 protein is CASSLGPSRNYEQYF. CDR3 nucleotides: TGTGCCAGCTCCCTCGGTCCTTCGCGTAACTACGAGCAGTACTTC.

CDR3 bases: TGTGCCAGCAGTGACCTAGCAGAGACCCAGTACTTC. Translation: CASSDLAETQYF. The genes are TRBV2 and TRBJ2-5; D may be TRBD2 (5 bases). The V end was cut by 3 bases, the J end by 4 bases, with 6 bases between. Germline V lookup: CDR1 SNHLY, CDR2 FYNNEI. The length of the CDR3 is 12 residues.

The V call is TRBV10-1, the J call TRBJ2-7; D possibly corresponds to TRBD1 (6 bases). Germline loops: CDR1 WNHNN, CDR2 SYGVQD (reference sequence). The CDR3 contains 14 residues. Trimming pared 7 bases from V and 0 bases from J, leaving 13 bases between. The CDR3 DNA reads as TGCGCCAGCAAGAGACTGACAGGCTCCTACGAGCAGTACGTC. Translation: CASKRLTGSYEQYV.

This clone is medium-sized by share. The chain has TRBV11-3 and TRBJ2-7, with 11 positions matching TRBD1. Germline-derived CDR1 and CDR2 are SGHNT and YENEEA. The junction had 4 bases not matched to a gene; V was cut back by 4 bases and J by 2 bases. This CDR3 contains 15 residues. The CDR3: CASSSGQGAAYEQYV. The CDR3 DNA reads TGTGCCAGCAGCTCCGGACAGGGGGCAGCCTACGAGCAGTACGTC.

CDR3 loop: CASSFSGGANEQFF. The CDR3 DNA reads TGCGCCAGCAGCTTTAGCGGGGGGGCCAATGAGCAGTTCTTC. The chain employs TRBV5-1 and TRBJ2-1; TRBD2 matches at 11 bases. CDR3 length equals 14 residues. Per the germline V gene, CDR1 is SGHRS and CDR2 is YFSETQ. Trimming at V came to 2 bases and at J to 6 bases, leaving 1 base not matched to a gene.

The CDR3 region is CASSLYGGLNEKLFF. The CDR3 nucleotides read TGTGCCAGCAGCTTGTACGGGGGTCTCAATGAAAAACTGTTTTTT. The chain uses TRBV7-3 and TRBJ1-4; possibly TRBD1 for D (5 bases). Trimming removed 3 bases at V and 5 bases at J, with 13 bases between. The CDR3 loop spans 15 amino acids. In germline, CDR1 is SGHTA, CDR2 FQGTGA.

This clone was counted only a few times. This chain joins TRBV4-1 and TRBJ1-5, with D unresolved. Trimming removed 1 base at V and 5 bases at J, with 6 bases between. Germline V CDR1 and CDR2: MGHRA, YSYEKL. The CDR3 has 13 amino acids. In DNA form, the CDR3 reads TGCGCCAGCAGCCAAGCACTCTATCAGCCCCAGCATTTT. It encodes CASSQALYQPQHF.

The chain combines TRBV9 with TRBJ1-5; TRBD1 matches 7 bases. Germline values: CDR1 SGDLS, CDR2 YYNGEE. The CDR3 loop spans 15 amino acids. Germline trimming cut 4 bases from V and 4 bases from J; bases unmatched to any gene: 8. The CDR3, as DNA: TGTGCCAGCAGCATATCGGGACAGAGAAATCAGCCCCAGCATTTT. Amino acids: CASSISGQRNQPQHF.